The sequence of this TCR beta chain was determined in a study of T-cell reconstitution after alpha-beta-depleted transplantation in children (dated by TCRdb to the mid-2010s). For the wider study: The study quantitatively tracked T-cell immune reconstitution after TCRalphabeta/CD19-depleted allogeneic hematopoietic cell transplantation in children using TCR repertoire profiling.

Preparation of the library involved PCR. TCRdb shows the sequencer as Illumina HiSeq 2500. TCR library preparation used molecular barcoding, with unique molecular identifiers applied to normalize quantification of the TCRbeta repertoire. TCRdb redid the processing of the public reads, applying fastp at Q25 and MiXCR, and retained in-frame beta chains. Rows matching on CDR3 protein sequence are summarized as one entry with the most common DNA and genes. Recorded for this sample are 250,000 or so distinct CDR3 sequences; just under 8.5% of them occurred a single time. The top ten hold 6.3% of the sample. Explained via the paper, the treatment or condition label denotes: allogeneic hematopoietic cell transplantation with graft depleted of TCRalphabeta T cells and CD19 B cells. The transplant recipients were children given TCRalphabeta/CD19-depleted allogeneic hematopoietic cell grafts. This clonotype was observed many times. The antigen it recognizes is unknown. Base quality data are lacking; no much larger clone is found one base away.

What the work shows at the level of the full study, not this receptor alone: In some patients, high TCRbeta diversity at day 60 was attributed to recipient T cells and intrathymic progenitors that had survived conditioning. The apparently early alphabetaT-cell count recovery about two months after transplant was reportedly dependent on only several hundred rapidly expanded clones derived from non-depleted graft cells. Over the following months the frequencies of hyperexpanded clones went down, and after one year T-cell counts and TCRbeta diversity were mostly credited to newly produced T cells.

This sequence was found in a male patient under 18 who had a stem cell transplant for acute lymphoblastic leukemia, so the T cells may come from the graft donor. The source was PBMCs, mostly from graft donor cells, collected 180 days after TCRalphabeta/CD19-depleted stem cell transplant.

The DNA sequence reads TGTGCCAGCAGTTATAGCGCCGTCGCCTACAATGAGCAGTTCTTC. Translated, this is CASSYSAVAYNEQFF. This chain joins TRBV28 to TRBJ2-1; the D region possibly corresponds to TRBD2 (5 bases align). V is reduced by 4 bases and J by 2 bases, leaving a spacing of 12 bases between them. From a lookup of the germline V gene, CDR1 and CDR2 are MDHEN and SYDVKM. The CDR3 measures 15 amino acids from cysteine to phenylalanine. Only the CDR3 DNA stays, 45 bases, in frame from base 1.